This T cell receptor beta chain was found in a study of T-cell reconstitution after alpha-beta-depleted transplantation in children. Per germline, CDR1 KGHSH and CDR2 LQKENI. CDR3 length: 14 residues. V was trimmed by 4 bases and J by 6 bases, leaving 14 bases between them. As to this clonotype: The antigen remains undetermined. A much bigger clone sits one base away, suggesting this may be a read error. It is likely a read error, because the conserved phenylalanine at the end of the CDR3 is missing.

Unique molecular identifiers tagged the TCRbeta library. TCRdb analysed the PCR reads with MiXCR anew, one entry per CDR3 protein. This table has 500,000 to 750,000 distinct CDR3 sequences, over 10% appearing once. The study, taken as a whole, reports: Alpha-beta T cells about two months after transplant reportedly derived from several hundred expanded graft clones.

Sequenced material: PBMCs, mostly from graft donor cells, taken 360 days after TCRalphabeta/CD19-depleted stem cell transplant. The clonotype originates from a male patient aged 10 to 17 who had a stem cell transplant for acute myeloid leukemia, so the T cells may come from the graft donor. The chain combines TRBV18 with TRBJ2-3; D gene uncertain. The CDR3 nucleotides read TGTGCCAGCTCACGCTTGCTGGGTGATGATACGCAGTATTAT. This encodes CASSRLLGDDTQYY.